Here is one TCR beta chain with its context. The sample comes from a study of T cells in Graves' hyperthyroidism and ophthalmopathy. TCR beta CDR3 sequences were amplified from RNA transcripts. HTBI primers drove first-round RT-PCR of the TCR CDR3. TCRdb analysed the multiplex PCR reads with MiXCR anew, one entry per CDR3 protein. The sample lists some 360,000 distinct CDR3 sequences; around 14% were seen once. Stable Graves' hyperthyroidism meant no ophthalmopathy progression within 18 months. Used for diagnoses were clinical symptoms, serum thyroxine and TRAb, thyroid ultrasound and orbital computed tomography. The sequenced sample consisted of blood. The TCR sequence derives from a woman in her sixties with Graves' hyperthyroidism.

CDR3 sequence reads: CASSLSPSGSSYNEQFF. The CDR3 DNA reads as TGTGCCAGCAGCCTTAGCCCTAGCGGGAGCTCCTACAATGAGCAGTTCTTC. This sequence joins TRBV7-6 and TRBJ2-1; the match to TRBD2 covers 10 bases. J gave up 0 bases and V 5 bases, and 7 bases lay outside the gene matches. The germline V gene encodes CDR1 SGHVS and CDR2 FNYEAQ. This CDR3 has 17 residues.